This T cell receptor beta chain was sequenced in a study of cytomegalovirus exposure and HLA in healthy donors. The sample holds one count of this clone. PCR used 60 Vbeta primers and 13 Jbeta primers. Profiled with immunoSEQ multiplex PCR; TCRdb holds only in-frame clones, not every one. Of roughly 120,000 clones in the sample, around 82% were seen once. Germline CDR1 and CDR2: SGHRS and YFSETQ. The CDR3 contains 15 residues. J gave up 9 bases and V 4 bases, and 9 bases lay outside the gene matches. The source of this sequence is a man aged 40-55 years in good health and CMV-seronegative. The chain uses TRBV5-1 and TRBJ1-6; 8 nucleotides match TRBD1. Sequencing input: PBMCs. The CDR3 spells CASSPAGGAGSPLHF. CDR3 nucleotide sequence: TGCGCCAGCAGCCCTGCAGGGGGCGCGGGTTCACCCCTCCACTTT.